These 31 T cell receptor beta chains were all obtained from the same sample, sequenced in a study of neurological immune-mediated disorders. From the 5' RACE reads, TCRdb called clonotypes with MiXCR, one entry per CDR3 protein. The sample holds approximately 74,000 distinct CDR3 sequences, around 5.2% seen once. The sequenced sample was PBMCs. The source is a man aged 18 to 35 with multiple sclerosis.

This clonotype was seen repeatedly, ten times or more. This chain connects TRBV27 to TRBJ2-7; no definite D call. The V end was cut by 2 bases, the J end by 1 base, with 9 bases between. Germline values: CDR1 MNHEY, CDR2 SMNVEV (reference sequence). The CDR3 has 14 amino acids. CDR3 nucleotides: TGTGCCAGCAGTTTACAACGGTATTCCTACGAGCAGTACTTC. The encoded protein is CASSLQRYSYEQYF.

This clonotype was seen a few times. V and J are TRBV20-1 and TRBJ1-2; D not certain. Looked up from germline, CDR1 is DFQATT and CDR2 is SNEGSKA (reference sequence). CDR3 length: 13 amino acids. V was clipped by 0 bases and J by 6 bases, with 11 bases between them. CDR3 nucleotides: TGCAGTGCTAGAGATCGAAAGGGCGATGGCTACACCTTC. Amino acid sequence: CSARDRKGDGYTF.

A note on this clonotype: Given a much more abundant clone one base away, this may be a read error. The J gene is TRBJ1-2, the V gene TRBV28; the D is unclear. This CDR3 region has 12 residues. V was cut by 3 bases and J by 3 bases, with 5 bases left in between. Germline V gives CDR1 MDHEN, CDR2 SYDVKM. The CDR3 protein is CASSLIDYGYTF. For the CDR3, the DNA is TGTGCCAGCAGTTTGATAGACTATGGCTACACCTTC.

This clonotype has a count of ten or more. V gene TRBV29-1 combines with J gene TRBJ1-2, with D perhaps TRBD1 (5 bases). The CDR3 contains 12 residues. V shed 4 bases and J shed 4 bases, with 10 bases lying between them. The germline CDR1 and CDR2 sequences are SQVTM and ANQGSEA. In nucleotides, the CDR3 is TGCAGCGTTGTTAGGGGTAGCTATGGCTACACCTTC. Its protein product is CSVVRGSYGYTF.

This chain links TRBV10-1 with TRBJ2-3; 11 nucleotides line up with TRBD2. Germline-derived CDR1 and CDR2 are WNHNN and SYGVQD (reference sequence). Trimming took 0 bases from V and 6 from J; bases not matched to a gene: 11. The CDR3 loop spans 18 amino acids. The CDR3 nucleotides are TGCGCCAGCAGTGAGTCTACGCTAGCGGGGGGCCGCGGGGATACGCAGTATTTT. This gives the protein CASSESTLAGGRGDTQYF.

Many counts were recorded for this clonotype. The genes are TRBV11-2 and TRBJ2-1; D possibly matches TRBD1 or TRBD2 (5 bases each). Per germline, CDR1 SGHAT and CDR2 FQNNGV. The CDR3 spans 14 residues. V lost 5 bases to trimming and J lost 8 bases, with 16 bases between them. The CDR3 loop reads CASSPVGVGDEQFF. CDR3 nucleotide sequence: TGTGCCAGCAGCCCCGTGGGGGTAGGGGATGAGCAGTTCTTC. Based on the CDR3 plus reference TRBV11-2 and TRBJ2-1, the full variable domain is EAGVAQSPRYKIIEKRQSVAFWCNPISGHATLYWYQQILGQGPKLLIQFQNNGVVDDSQLPKDRFSAERLKGVDSTLKIQPAKLEDSAVYLCASSPVGVGDEQFFGPGTRLTVL.

In this sample, this clonotype turned up a few times. A much bigger clone sits one base away, suggesting this may be a read error. The rearrangement joins TRBV28 to TRBJ1-1; D uncertain. Germline CDR1 MDHEN, CDR2 SYDVKM. This CDR3 contains 15 residues. V was shortened by 6 bases and J by 0 bases, with 14 bases between the two germline ends. The CDR3 DNA is TGTGCCAGCAGGCCCCCGGGAAAGCTGAACACTGAAGCTTTCTTT. Translating gives CASRPPGKLNTEAFF.

This clonotype is medium-sized (0.01 to 0.1%) in the sample. This rearrangement joins TRBV20-1 to TRBJ2-3; TRBD2 might be the D (5 bases). The ends were cut back, 3 bases at V and 4 bases at J, with 14 bases in the middle. CDR1 is DFQATT and CDR2 is SNEGSKA in the germline V gene (reference sequence). The CDR3 runs 14 residues. The CDR3 sequence: CSASREGVADTQYF. The CDR3 DNA is TGCAGTGCTAGCCGGGAAGGAGTTGCAGATACGCAGTATTTT.

This clonotype was counted many times. This chain connects TRBV20-1 to TRBJ2-7, with D maybe TRBD2 (6 bases). Trimming removed 0 bases from V and 8 bases from J, with 14 bases in between. Germline lookup yields CDR1 DFQATT and CDR2 SNEGSKA (reference sequence). The CDR3 extends over 13 amino acids. The DNA of the CDR3 is TGCAGTGCTAGAGAACGACTAGGGAGTAAGCAGTACTTC. It codes for CSARERLGSKQYF.

This clonotype was seen many times. DNA for the CDR3: TGTGCCAGCAGCCAGCAAGACAGGGCTGGATATGGCTACACCTTC. Translated, it gives CASSQQDRAGYGYTF. The chain recombines TRBV11-2 with TRBJ1-2; 7 nucleotides align to TRBD1. V dropped 5 bases and J dropped 5; count of bases not matched to a gene: 11. From germline, CDR1 is SGHAT and CDR2 FQNNGV. The CDR3 runs to 15 residues.

This clonotype has ten or more counts. CDR3 amino acids: CASSLAFTSGQETQYF. CDR3 nucleotide sequence: TGTGCCAGCAGCTTAGCGTTTACTAGCGGGCAAGAGACCCAGTACTTC. The chain couples TRBV7-2 to TRBJ2-5, with 9 bases matching TRBD2. V lost 0 bases and J lost 2; bases outside the gene matches: 4. The CDR3 totals 16 residues. Germline values: CDR1 SGHTA, CDR2 FQGNSA.

This clonotype was seen many times. V is TRBV6-1 and J is TRBJ2-6, with D hard to call. The CDR3 is 15 amino acids. The V gene's germline CDR1 is MNHNS and CDR2 SASEGT. Trimming took off 1 base at V and 0 bases at J, with 4 bases between the two ends. CDR3 sequence reads: CASSEDSSGANVLTF. CDR3 nucleotides: TGTGCCAGCAGTGAAGACAGCTCTGGGGCCAACGTCCTGACTTTC.

There are many counts of this clonotype. V gene TRBV5-1 combines with J gene TRBJ2-1; D is ambiguous. The CDR3 loop spans 13 amino acids. Germline loops: CDR1 SGHRS, CDR2 YFSETQ. V lost 2 bases and J 3 bases, leaving 6 bases between the germline ends. The CDR3 reads CASSFSDYNEQFF. CDR3 nucleotide sequence: TGCGCCAGCAGCTTTTCGGACTACAATGAGCAGTTCTTC.

Remarks on this clonotype: A read error is possible here, since a much larger clone lies one base away. CDR3 sequence (DNA): TGTGCCAGCTCACCAATCGGGAGTGAAGCTTTCTTT. Amino acid sequence: CASSPIGSEAFF. V and J are TRBV18 and TRBJ1-1; no reliable D call. This CDR3 is built from 12 residues. V was pared by 2 bases and J by 7 bases, with 8 bases between. Germline V CDR1 and CDR2: KGHSH, LQKENI.

This clonotype was observed many times. The CDR3 protein is CASSLGRATDTQYF. CDR3 bases: TGTGCCAGCAGCTTGGGCAGGGCTACAGATACGCAGTATTTT. The chain combines TRBV5-5 with TRBJ2-3, with a tentative D call TRBD1 (5 bases). The V and J ends lost 0 bases and 3 bases respectively, with 8 bases between them. The germline CDR1 and CDR2 sequences are SGHKS and YYEKEE (reference sequence). The CDR3 runs 14 residues. The variable domain in full, with the rest retrieved from reference TRBV5-5 and TRBJ2-3, is DAGVTQSPTHLIKTRGQQVTLRCSPISGHKSVSWYQQVLGQGPQFIFQYYEKEERGRGNFPDRFSARQFPNYSSELNVNALLLGDSALYLCASSLGRATDTQYFGPGTRLTVL.

This clonotype was seen ten or more times. This CDR3 is CASSQEGAGLRPTDTQYF. CDR3 nucleotide sequence: TGTGCCAGCAGCCAAGAGGGGGCCGGGCTCCGCCCCACAGATACGCAGTATTTT. J is TRBJ2-3 and V is TRBV3-1, with D tentatively TRBD1 (6 bases). There are 18 residues in the CDR3. Looked up from germline, CDR1 is LGHDT and CDR2 is YNNKEL (reference sequence). Trimming took off 0 bases at V and 2 bases at J, with 18 bases between the two ends.

This clonotype was counted ten times or more. The chain couples TRBV5-1 to TRBJ1-1, with D possibly matching TRBD1 (5 bases). V was cut by 0 bases and J by 6 bases, with 12 bases left in between. The germline CDR1 and CDR2 sequences are SGHRS and YFSETQ. The CDR3 loop spans 14 amino acids. CDR3 protein: CASSLEWPGAEAFF. The CDR3 DNA follows: TGCGCCAGCAGCTTGGAATGGCCGGGGGCTGAAGCTTTCTTT.

Turning to this clonotype: This may be a read error, as it is one base from a much larger clone. The chain employs TRBV25-1 and TRBJ1-4; D is undetermined. Germline loops: CDR1 MGHDK, CDR2 SYGVNS. CDR3 length: 10 residues. Trimming stripped 9 bases from V and 8 bases from J, with 7 bases between. The CDR3 here is CARSREKLFF. As DNA, the CDR3 is TGTGCCAGAAGTAGGGAAAAACTGTTTTTT.

This clonotype was counted at least ten times. The V and J genes are TRBV20-1 and TRBJ2-5; D may be TRBD2 (5 bases). Germline V gives CDR1 DFQATT, CDR2 SNEGSKA (reference sequence). V was cut by 3 bases and J by 4 bases, with 15 bases left in between. The CDR3 runs to 14 residues. CDR3 sequence reads: CSASSVGRGETQYF. The CDR3 bases are TGCAGTGCTAGTTCGGTCGGCCGGGGAGAGACCCAGTACTTC.

This clonotype was recorded at least ten times. The J gene is TRBJ1-1, the V gene TRBV20-1; a weak D match, TRBD1 (5 bases). The CDR3 sequence is 13 residues long. Germline V gives CDR1 DFQATT, CDR2 SNEGSKA (reference sequence). Trimming cost V 6 bases and J 7 bases, with 18 bases left between them. The CDR3 here is CSATRGGGGEAFF. The CDR3 DNA reads as TGCAGTGCGACTCGCGGGGGTGGTGGTGAAGCTTTCTTT.

This clonotype showed up just a few times. The DNA of the CDR3 is TGTGCCAGCAACTCGATCGGGAGGGGACCAACCGGGGAGCTGTTTTTT. It is translated as CASNSIGRGPTGELFF. This chain uses TRBV6-2 or TRBV6-3 with TRBJ2-2; 8 bases are shared with TRBD2. V lost 7 bases to trimming and J lost 5 bases; unmatched junction nucleotides: 12. There are 16 residues in the CDR3. In germline, CDR1 is MNHEY, CDR2 SVGEGT.

This clonotype is medium-sized (0.01 to 0.1%). V and J are TRBV7-2 and TRBJ2-3; TRBD2 matches 12 bases. The germline gives CDR1 SGHTA, CDR2 FQGNSA. With V trimmed by 3 bases and J by 6 bases, 10 bases remained unmatched. The CDR3 length is 17 residues. CDR3 DNA sequence: TGTGCCAGCAGCTTCTATGGACTAGCGGGATTAGGGGATACGCAGTATTTT. It is translated as CASSFYGLAGLGDTQYF.

This clonotype was recorded at least ten times. The rearrangement links TRBV20-1 to TRBJ2-4, with a tentative D call TRBD2 (5 bases). Trimming cost V 5 bases and J 5 bases, with 22 bases left between them. The CDR3 contains 16 residues. Germline CDR1 and CDR2: DFQATT and SNEGSKA (reference sequence). CDR3 region: CSARPWTSPRENIQYF. In nucleotides, the CDR3 is TGCAGTGCTCGACCTTGGACTTCGCCGAGGGAAAACATTCAGTACTTC.

This clonotype was seen many times. The chain links TRBV3-1 to TRBJ2-1; no reliable D call. V gave up 4 bases and J gave up 5 bases, with 15 bases separating them. Per germline, CDR1 LGHDT and CDR2 YNNKEL (reference sequence). CDR3 size: 15 residues. The CDR3 nucleotides are TGTGCCAGCAGCCCCGGCCTACAAGAAAACAATGAGCAGTTCTTC. Protein: CASSPGLQENNEQFF.

This clonotype was seen repeatedly, ten times or more. A read error is possible here, since a much larger clone lies one base away. CDR3 region: CSARDVSDLGQEQYF. CDR3 bases: TGCAGTGCTAGAGATGTGTCAGATCTCGGCCAAGAGCAGTACTTC. This chain links TRBV20-1 with TRBJ2-7; D unresolved. V dropped 0 bases and J dropped 7 bases, with 19 bases sitting between them. The CDR3 has 15 amino acids. Germline CDR1 DFQATT, CDR2 SNEGSKA (reference sequence).

This clonotype was seen at least ten times. This chain uses TRBV4-3 with TRBJ2-7; weak D call: TRBD2 (6 bases). V was cut by 1 base and J by 3 bases, with 13 bases left in between. Germline CDR1 is LGHNA and CDR2 is YSLEER. The CDR3 contains 15 residues. This chain's CDR3 is CASSQASASVYEQYF. In DNA, the CDR3 is TGCGCCAGCAGCCAAGCTTCGGCTAGCGTCTACGAGCAGTACTTC.

In this sample, this clonotype turned up many times. The chain has TRBV5-1 and TRBJ2-3; 11 positions agree with TRBD1. The CDR3 is made up of 16 amino acids. Germline V gene data show CDR1 as SGHRS and CDR2 as YFSETQ. Trimming removed 3 bases from V and 6 bases from J; junction bases left unmatched: 9. This chain's CDR3 is CASSSPDRGLGDTQYF. The CDR3 DNA sequence: TGCGCCAGCAGCTCCCCGGACAGGGGGCTGGGGGATACGCAGTATTTT.

This clonotype was counted ten times or more. The chain couples TRBV7-2 to TRBJ2-5; 7 bases match TRBD2. V dropped 3 bases and J dropped 4; count of bases not matched to a gene: 5. The CDR3 runs to 14 residues. CDR1 and CDR2 (germline): SGHTA, FQGNSA. The CDR3 region has the DNA TGTGCCAGCAGCTTTCTCGGGAGGCCAGAGACCCAGTACTTC. Protein sequence: CASSFLGRPETQYF.

As concerns this clonotype: It may be a read error: a sequence one base away is much more abundant. The V call is TRBV5-1, the J call TRBJ2-2, with 7 bases matching TRBD1. CDR1 SGHRS and CDR2 YFSETQ come from the germline V gene. J lost 7 bases, V lost 1 base, and 4 bases had no gene match. The CDR3 has 14 residues. DNA of the CDR3: TGCGCCAGCAGCTTGAGACAGGGTATCGGGGAGCTGTTTTTT. It encodes CASSLRQGIGELFF.

Notes on this clonotype: This may come from a read error, since a much larger clone is one base off. This sequence joins TRBV5-1 and TRBJ1-1, with a possible D match to TRBD1 (6 bases). The CDR3 sequence is 15 residues long. Germline CDR1 and CDR2: SGHRS and YFSETQ. The chain's CDR3 is CASRVGYRDRTEDFF. The CDR3 nucleotides read TGCGCCAGCAGGGTCGGGTACAGGGATCGAACTGAAGATTTCTTT.

This clonotype was observed at least ten times. The chain links TRBV11-2 to TRBJ2-1; 10 bases fit TRBD2. CDR1 and CDR2 from the germline V gene are SGHAT and FQNNGV. CDR3 length: 16 residues. Trimming took 4 bases from V and 8 from J; bases not matched to a gene: 11. DNA of the CDR3: TGTGCCAGCAGCTCTACACTTACCGGGACTAGCGATGAGCAGTTCTTC. As protein: CASSSTLTGTSDEQFF.